This TCR beta chain was captured by sequencing in a study of blood T cells in healthy people across ages. The use of a sample-barcoded 5' primer and a J-beta primer mix characterized a second PCR of about 7 to 12 cycles. Using its own MiXCR run on the 5' RACE reads, TCRdb lists one record per CDR3 protein. Among hundreds of thousands of distinct CDR3 sequences listed, roughly 32% were seen once. Germline lookup yields CDR1 LNHNV and CDR2 YYDKDF (reference sequence). This CDR3 contains 15 residues. Trimming pared 4 bases from V and 0 bases from J, leaving 12 bases between. Material: blood. The chain is built from TRBV15 and TRBJ1-1, with D hard to call. The receptor was isolated from an elderly woman in good health. CDR3 DNA: TGTGCCACCAGCATGCGGTCGGCCCTGAACACTGAAGCTTTCTTT. This encodes CATSMRSALNTEAFF.